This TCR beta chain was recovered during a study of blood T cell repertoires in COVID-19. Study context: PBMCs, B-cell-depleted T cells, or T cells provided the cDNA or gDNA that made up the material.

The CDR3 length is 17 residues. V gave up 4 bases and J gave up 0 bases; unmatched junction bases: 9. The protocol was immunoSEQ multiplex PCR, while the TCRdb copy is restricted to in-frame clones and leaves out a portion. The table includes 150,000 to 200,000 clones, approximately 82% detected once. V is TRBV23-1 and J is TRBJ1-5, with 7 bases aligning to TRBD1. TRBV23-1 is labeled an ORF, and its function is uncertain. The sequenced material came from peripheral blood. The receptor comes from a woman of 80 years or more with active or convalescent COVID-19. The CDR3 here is CASSRSQGVHSNQPQHF. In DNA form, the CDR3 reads TGCGCCAGCAGTCGATCGCAGGGGGTACATAGCAATCAGCCCCAGCATTTT.